What follows describes a single TCR beta chain. Its target is unknown. Here immunoSEQ multiplex PCR was the method, and the copy in TCRdb shows in-frame clones only, minus some. The data contain approximately 35,000 clones, 90% of them singletons. Indicated time point: week 47, end of study. Doses consisted of 300 ug of mutant IDH1 20-mer peptide each, paired with topical imiquimod. This entry is derived from a study of a mutant IDH1 vaccine in newly diagnosed glioma. The CDR3 sequence is 21 residues long. The trim removed 1 base at V and 0 bases at J, leaving 13 bases unmatched. The germline V gene encodes CDR1 MGHRA and CDR2 YSYEKL.

The chain links TRBV4-1 to TRBJ2-1, with 12 nucleotides matching TRBD2. The starting material was PBMCs, obtained from a glioma patient whose treatment included an IDH1 peptide vaccine. This receptor was obtained from a woman in her forties with glioma. CDR3 nucleotide sequence: TGCGCCAGCAGCCAAGGTAGACTAGCGGGGGACCACAGGGGCTCCTACAATGAGCAGTTCTTC. As protein: CASSQGRLAGDHRGSYNEQFF.